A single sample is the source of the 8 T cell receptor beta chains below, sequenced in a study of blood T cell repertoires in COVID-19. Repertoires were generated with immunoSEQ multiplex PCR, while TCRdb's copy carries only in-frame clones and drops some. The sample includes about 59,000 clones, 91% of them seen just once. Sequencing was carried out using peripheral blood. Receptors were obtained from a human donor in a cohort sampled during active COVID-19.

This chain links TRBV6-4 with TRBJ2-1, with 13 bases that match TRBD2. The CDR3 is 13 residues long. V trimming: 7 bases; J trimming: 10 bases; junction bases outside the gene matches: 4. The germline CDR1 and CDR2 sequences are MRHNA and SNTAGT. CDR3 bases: TGTGCCAGCACTGCGGGACTAGCGGGGGAGCAGTTCTTC. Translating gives CASTAGLAGEQFF.

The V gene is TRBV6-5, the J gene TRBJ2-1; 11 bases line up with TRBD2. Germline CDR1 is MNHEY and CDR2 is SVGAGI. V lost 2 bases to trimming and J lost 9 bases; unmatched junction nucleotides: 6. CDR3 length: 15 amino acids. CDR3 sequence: CASSYTSGSIGEQFF. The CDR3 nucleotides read TGTGCCAGCAGTTACACTAGCGGGAGTATCGGTGAGCAGTTCTTC.

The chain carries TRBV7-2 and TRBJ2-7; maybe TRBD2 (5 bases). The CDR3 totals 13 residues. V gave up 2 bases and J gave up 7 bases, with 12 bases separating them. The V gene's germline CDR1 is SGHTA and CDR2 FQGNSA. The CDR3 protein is CASSLSPTGEQYF. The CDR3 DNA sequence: TGTGCCAGCAGCTTAAGCCCCACGGGGGAGCAGTACTTC. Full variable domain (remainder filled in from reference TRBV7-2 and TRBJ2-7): GAGVSQSPSNKVTEKGKDVELRCDPISGHTALYWYRQSLGQGLEFLIYFQGNSAPDKSGLPSDRFSAERTGGSVSTLTIQRTQQEDSAVYLCASSLSPTGEQYFGPGTRLTVT.

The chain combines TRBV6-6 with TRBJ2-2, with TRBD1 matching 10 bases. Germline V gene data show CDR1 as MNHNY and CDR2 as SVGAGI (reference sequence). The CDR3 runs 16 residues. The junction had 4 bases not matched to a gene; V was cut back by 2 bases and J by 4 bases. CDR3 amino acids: CASSYGQGGATGELFF. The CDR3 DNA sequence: TGTGCCAGCAGTTACGGACAGGGGGGTGCCACCGGGGAGCTGTTTTTT.

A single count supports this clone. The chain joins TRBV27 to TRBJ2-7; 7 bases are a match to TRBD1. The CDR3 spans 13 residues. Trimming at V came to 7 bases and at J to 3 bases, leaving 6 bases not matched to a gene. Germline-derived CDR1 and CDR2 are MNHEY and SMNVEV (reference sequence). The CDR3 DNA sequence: TGTGCCAGCACGCACCGACAGGGCTACGAGCAGTACTTC. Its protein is CASTHRQGYEQYF.

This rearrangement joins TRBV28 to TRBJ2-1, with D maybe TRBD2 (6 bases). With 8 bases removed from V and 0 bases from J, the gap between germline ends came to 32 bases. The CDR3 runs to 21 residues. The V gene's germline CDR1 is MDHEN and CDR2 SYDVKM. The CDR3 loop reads CASQGRPGTVGGGSSYNEQFF. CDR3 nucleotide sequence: TGTGCCAGCCAGGGACGACCAGGGACGGTGGGTGGGGGGAGCTCCTACAATGAGCAGTTCTTC.

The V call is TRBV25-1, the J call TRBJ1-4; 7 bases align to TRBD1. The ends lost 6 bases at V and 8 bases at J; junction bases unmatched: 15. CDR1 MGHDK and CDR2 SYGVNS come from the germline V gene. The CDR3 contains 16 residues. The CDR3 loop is CASRPRDSATREKLFF. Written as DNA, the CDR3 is TGTGCCAGCAGGCCCCGGGACAGTGCAACGAGGGAAAAACTGTTTTTT.

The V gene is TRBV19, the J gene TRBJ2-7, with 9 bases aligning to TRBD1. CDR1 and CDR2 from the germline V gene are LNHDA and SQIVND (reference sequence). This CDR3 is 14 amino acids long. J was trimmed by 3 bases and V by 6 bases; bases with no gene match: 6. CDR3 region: CASRKATGGYEQYF. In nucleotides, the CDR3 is TGTGCCAGTAGGAAGGCGACAGGGGGCTACGAGCAGTACTTC.